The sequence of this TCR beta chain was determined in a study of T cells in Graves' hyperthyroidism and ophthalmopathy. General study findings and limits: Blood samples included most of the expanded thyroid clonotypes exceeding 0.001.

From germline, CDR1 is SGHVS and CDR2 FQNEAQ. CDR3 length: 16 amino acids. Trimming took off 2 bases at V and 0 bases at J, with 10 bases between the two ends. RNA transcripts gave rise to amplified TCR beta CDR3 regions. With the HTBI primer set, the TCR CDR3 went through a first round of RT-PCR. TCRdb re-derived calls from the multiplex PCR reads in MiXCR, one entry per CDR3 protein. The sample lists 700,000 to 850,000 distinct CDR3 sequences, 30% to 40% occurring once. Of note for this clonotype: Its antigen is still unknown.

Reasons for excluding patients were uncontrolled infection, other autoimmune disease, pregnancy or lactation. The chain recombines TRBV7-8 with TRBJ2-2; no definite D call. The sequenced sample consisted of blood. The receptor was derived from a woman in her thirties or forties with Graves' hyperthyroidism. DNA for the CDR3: TGTGCCAGCAGCTTAAAGGGTTTCACGAACACCGGGGAGCTGTTTTTT. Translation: CASSLKGFTNTGELFF.